A selection of T cell receptor beta chains follows, all from one sample in a study of blood T cells in healthy people across ages. One entry per CDR3 protein results from TCRdb running MiXCR on the 5' RACE reads. Found here are over a million distinct CDR3 sequences, 40% to 45% of them singletons; the top ten hold about 19%. Sequencing input: blood. These TCRs come from a woman aged 55-70 years in good health. Each CDR3 is given with its conserved first and last residue. A D gene is named only where the DNA matches it firmly. Clone size is shown for a subset of rows, as once, few, many or a class of expanded clone.

CDR3	DNA	D	size	V	J
CASSLGRVPSTDTQYF	TGTGCCAGCAGTTTGGGCAGGGTCCCATCGACAGATACGCAGTATTTT	.	few	TRBV27	TRBJ2-3
CASSAAVPYEQYF	TGTGCCAGCAGTGCGGCGGTACCCTACGAGCAGTACTTC	.	.	TRBV6-2/TRBV6-3	TRBJ2-7
CASSLEAGGGSSYNEQYF	TGCGCCAGCAGCTTGGAAGCGGGAGGTGGGAGCTCCTACAATGAGCAGTACTTC	TRBD2	.	TRBV5-1	TRBJ2-7
CSARYAPRNEQYF	TGCAGTGCGCGTTACGCTCCTAGGAACGAGCAGTACTTC	.	.	TRBV20-1	TRBJ2-7
CASSLDTNTEAFF	TGCGCCAGCAGCTTGGACACGAACACTGAAGCTTTCTTT	.	few	TRBV5-1	TRBJ1-1
CASSFFIRDSSYEQYF	TGTGCCAGCAGTTTTTTCATCCGGGACAGCTCCTACGAGCAGTACTTC	TRBD1	.	TRBV6-1	TRBJ2-7
CATSREQTGFAEQFF	TGTGCCACCAGCAGAGAGCAGACAGGGTTTGCTGAGCAGTTCTTC	TRBD1	once	TRBV15	TRBJ2-1
CAREVRGGSDEQFF	TGTGCCAGAGAAGTCCGGGGGGGATCAGATGAGCAGTTCTTC	TRBD2	many	TRBV3-1	TRBJ2-1
CASGIAGGRRSYEQYF	TGTGCCAGCGGTATAGCGGGAGGGCGGAGGAGCTACGAGCAGTACTTC	TRBD2	.	TRBV2	TRBJ2-7
CASSCRQGRLSGANVLTF	TGTGCCAGCAGCTGTAGACAGGGGAGGCTTTCTGGGGCCAACGTCCTGACTTTC	TRBD1	.	TRBV12-3/TRBV12-4	TRBJ2-6
CSVIAYEQYF	TGCAGCGTTATCGCTTACGAGCAGTACTTC	.	.	TRBV29-1	TRBJ2-7
CASTRWGVNSPLHF	TGTGCCAGCACCCGTTGGGGAGTAAATTCACCCCTCCACTTT	.	.	TRBV2	TRBJ1-6
CASSPRTSGSGDEQYF	TGCGCCAGCAGCCCCCGGACTAGCGGGAGTGGCGACGAGCAGTACTTC	TRBD2	once	TRBV5-1	TRBJ2-7
CASSYAPGGLGSGRDYEQYF	TGTGCCAGCAGTTACGCCCCCGGTGGTTTGGGAAGCGGGAGGGACTACGAGCAGTACTTC	TRBD2	few	TRBV2	TRBJ2-7
CASSVDSGTVRDTQYF	TGTGCCAGCAGCGTCGATAGCGGGACCGTTCGAGATACGCAGTATTTT	TRBD2	many	TRBV9	TRBJ2-3
CASSQDPGGPSDTQYF	TGTGCCAGCAGCCAAGATCCGGGAGGGCCCTCGGATACGCAGTATTTT	TRBD2	few	TRBV4-2	TRBJ2-3
CATMGPRDSLRTSGDWGHEQFF	TGTGCCACCATGGGGCCCCGGGACAGCCTAAGGACTAGCGGGGATTGGGGCCATGAGCAGTTCTTC	TRBD2	.	TRBV24-1	TRBJ2-1
CASSLTQGLVNIQYF	TGTGCCAGCAGCTTAACTCAGGGACTAGTTAACATTCAGTACTTC	TRBD2	few	TRBV7-9	TRBJ2-4
CASAWGAGNEQFF	TGTGCCAGTGCCTGGGGGGCAGGGAATGAGCAGTTCTTC	.	few	TRBV2	TRBJ2-1
CASSDGARGTQYF	TGTGCCAGCAGTGACGGCGCCCGGGGGACCCAGTACTTC	.	.	TRBV6-5	TRBJ2-5
CSASTFPYEQYF	TGCAGTGCTAGTACCTTCCCCTACGAGCAGTACTTC	.	few	TRBV20-1	TRBJ2-7
CASSDKWLGGQFF	TGTGCCAGCAGCGATAAGTGGCTCGGCGGGCAGTTCTTC	.	.	TRBV27	TRBJ2-1
CASSLAGTSNTQYF	TGCGCCAGCAGCTTGGCCGGGACTAGCAATACGCAGTATTTT	TRBD2	few	TRBV5-1	TRBJ2-3
CSASLPGEQYF	TGCAGTGCTAGCCTGCCGGGGGAGCAGTACTTC	.	many	TRBV20-1	TRBJ2-7
CASSQDRSPGANVLTF	TGTGCCAGCAGCCAAGATAGGTCCCCTGGGGCCAACGTCCTGACTTTC	.	.	TRBV3-1	TRBJ2-6
CASSLYDLGQGPYEQYF	TGTGCCAGCAGTTTATATGACCTGGGACAGGGACCCTACGAGCAGTACTTC	TRBD1	.	TRBV27	TRBJ2-7
CASSPHQGSYEQYF	TGTGCCAGCAGCCCACACCAGGGCTCCTACGAGCAGTACTTC	.	few	TRBV3-1	TRBJ2-7
CASSFGSGSYNEQFF	TGTGCCAGCAGCTTTGGGTCGGGGTCCTACAATGAGCAGTTCTTC	.	few	TRBV5-5	TRBJ2-1
CSARVGVRQETQYF	TGCAGTGCTAGAGTCGGCGTCCGGCAAGAGACCCAGTACTTC	.	few	TRBV20-1	TRBJ2-5
CASSEDLADMQYF	TGTGCCAGCAGTGAAGATCTAGCAGATATGCAGTATTTT	.	once	TRBV2	TRBJ2-3
CASSLDLSGSSDTQYF	TGCGCCAGCAGCTTGGATCTTAGCGGGAGTTCAGATACGCAGTATTTT	TRBD2	few	TRBV5-1	TRBJ2-3
CASSPETATDTQYF	TGCGCCAGCAGCCCCGAGACAGCCACAGATACGCAGTATTTT	.	few	TRBV4-1	TRBJ2-3
CSVLPGLAGPEQFF	TGCAGCGTTCTGCCGGGACTAGCGGGACCTGAGCAGTTCTTC	TRBD2	few	TRBV29-1	TRBJ2-1
CASSAPGLSIYNEQFF	TGTGCCAGCAGTGCCCCGGGACTATCCATCTACAATGAGCAGTTCTTC	TRBD2	.	TRBV25-1	TRBJ2-1
CASGAHPNYGYTF	TGTGCCAGCGGCGCGCATCCTAACTATGGCTACACCTTC	.	many	TRBV6-6	TRBJ1-2
CSATAGNQPQHF	TGCAGTGCTACAGCAGGCAATCAGCCCCAGCATTTT	.	.	TRBV20-1	TRBJ1-5
CASSPFGTRPSYNEQFF	TGTGCCAGCAGCCCATTTGGGACTAGGCCCTCCTACAATGAGCAGTTCTTC	TRBD2	.	TRBV11-2	TRBJ2-1
CASSLYVGGNQETQYF	TGCGCCAGCAGCTTGTATGTAGGCGGGAACCAAGAGACCCAGTACTTC	.	.	TRBV5-1	TRBJ2-5
CASSREGQGINEQFF	TGTGCCAGCAGCCGTGAGGGACAGGGGATCAATGAGCAGTTCTTC	TRBD1	.	TRBV27	TRBJ2-1
CASSSGGLAETQYF	TGTGCCAGCAGTTCGGGGGGACTGGCGGAGACCCAGTACTTC	TRBD2	few	TRBV27	TRBJ2-5
CASSPRSQSNEQFF	TGTGCCAGCAGTCCTAGGAGCCAGAGTAATGAGCAGTTCTTC	.	.	TRBV27	TRBJ2-1
CASSKDRGQAEAFF	TGCGCCAGCAGCAAGGACAGGGGGCAAGCTGAAGCTTTCTTT	TRBD1	.	TRBV5-1	TRBJ1-1
CSVETRVTEQYF	TGCAGCGTAGAGACCAGGGTCACCGAGCAGTACTTC	.	few	TRBV29-1	TRBJ2-7
CASSLLGETPYEQYF	TGTGCCAGCAGTTTATTGGGGGAGACTCCCTACGAGCAGTACTTC	.	.	TRBV28	TRBJ2-7
CASRQGADYNERFF	TGTGCCAGCAGACAGGGGGCGGACTACAATGAGCGGTTCTTC	TRBD1	.	TRBV27	TRBJ2-1
CASSWTVSGANVLTF	TGTGCCAGCAGCTGGACAGTATCTGGGGCCAACGTCCTGACTTTC	.	few	TRBV5-5	TRBJ2-6
CASSYADRNEQYF	TGTGCCAGCAGTTACGCTGACAGAAACGAGCAGTACTTC	.	few	TRBV6-5	TRBJ2-7
CASQTLYEQYF	TGTGCCAGCCAAACACTCTACGAGCAGTACTTC	.	.	TRBV6-9	TRBJ2-7
CASSRRAEYQETQYF	TGTGCCAGCAGCCGCCGGGCCGAGTACCAAGAGACCCAGTACTTC	.	.	TRBV7-2	TRBJ2-5
CASSPDHRSYEQYF	TGTGCCAGCAGCCCCGACCACAGGTCCTACGAGCAGTACTTC	.	.	TRBV3-1	TRBJ2-7
CASSLELRSTDTQYF	TGCGCCAGCAGCTTGGAGCTTCGGAGCACAGATACGCAGTATTTT	.	.	TRBV5-1	TRBJ2-3
CANPSGEAGEQYF	TGTGCCAACCCCTCTGGGGAGGCGGGAGAGCAGTACTTC	TRBD2	few	TRBV27	TRBJ2-4